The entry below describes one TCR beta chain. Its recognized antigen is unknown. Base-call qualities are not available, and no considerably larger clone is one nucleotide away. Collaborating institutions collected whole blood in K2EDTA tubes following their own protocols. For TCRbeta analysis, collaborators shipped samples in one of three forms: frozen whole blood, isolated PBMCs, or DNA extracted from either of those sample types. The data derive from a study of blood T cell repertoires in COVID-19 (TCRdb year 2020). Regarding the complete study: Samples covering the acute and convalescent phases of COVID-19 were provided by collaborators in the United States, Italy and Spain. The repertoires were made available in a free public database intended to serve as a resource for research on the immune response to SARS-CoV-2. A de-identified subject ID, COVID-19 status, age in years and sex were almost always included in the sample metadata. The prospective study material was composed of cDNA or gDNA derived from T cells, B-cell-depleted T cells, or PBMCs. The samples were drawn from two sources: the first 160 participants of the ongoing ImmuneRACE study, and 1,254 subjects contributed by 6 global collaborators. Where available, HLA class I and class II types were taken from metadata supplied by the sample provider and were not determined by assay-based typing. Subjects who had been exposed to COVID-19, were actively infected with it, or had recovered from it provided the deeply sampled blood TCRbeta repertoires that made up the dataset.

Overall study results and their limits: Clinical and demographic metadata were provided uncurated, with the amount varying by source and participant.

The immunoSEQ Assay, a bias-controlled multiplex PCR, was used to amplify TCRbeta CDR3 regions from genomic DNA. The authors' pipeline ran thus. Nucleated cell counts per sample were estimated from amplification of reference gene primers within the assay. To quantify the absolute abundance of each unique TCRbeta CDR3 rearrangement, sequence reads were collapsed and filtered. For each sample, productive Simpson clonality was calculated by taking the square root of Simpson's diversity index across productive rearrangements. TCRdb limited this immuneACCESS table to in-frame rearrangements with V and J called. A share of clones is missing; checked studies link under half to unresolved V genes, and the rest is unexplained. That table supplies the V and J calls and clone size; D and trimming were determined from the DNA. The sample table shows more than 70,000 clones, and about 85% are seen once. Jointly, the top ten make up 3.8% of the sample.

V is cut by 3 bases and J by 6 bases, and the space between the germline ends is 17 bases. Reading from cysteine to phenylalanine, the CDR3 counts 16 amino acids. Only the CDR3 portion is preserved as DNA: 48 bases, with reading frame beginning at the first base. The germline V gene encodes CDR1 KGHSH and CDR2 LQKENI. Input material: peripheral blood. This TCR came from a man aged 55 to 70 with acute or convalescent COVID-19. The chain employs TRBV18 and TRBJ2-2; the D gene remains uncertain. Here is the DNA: TGTGCCAGCTCACCCCTTGCGGAGCCCAAAGCCGGGGAGCTGTTTTTT. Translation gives CASSPLAEPKAGELFF.